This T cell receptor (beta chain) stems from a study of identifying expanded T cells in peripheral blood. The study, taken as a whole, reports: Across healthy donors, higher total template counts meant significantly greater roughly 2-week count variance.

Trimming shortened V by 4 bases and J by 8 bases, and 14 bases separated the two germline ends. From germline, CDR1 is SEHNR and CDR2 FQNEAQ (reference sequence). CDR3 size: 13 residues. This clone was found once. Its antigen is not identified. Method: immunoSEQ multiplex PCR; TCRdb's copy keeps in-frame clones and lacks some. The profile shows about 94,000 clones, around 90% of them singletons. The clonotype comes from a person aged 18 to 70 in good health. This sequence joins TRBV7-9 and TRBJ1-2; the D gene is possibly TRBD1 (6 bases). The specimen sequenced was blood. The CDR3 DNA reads TGTGCCAGCAGCTCGTCCGGGGGGGCCGGCTACACCTTC. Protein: CASSSSGGAGYTF.